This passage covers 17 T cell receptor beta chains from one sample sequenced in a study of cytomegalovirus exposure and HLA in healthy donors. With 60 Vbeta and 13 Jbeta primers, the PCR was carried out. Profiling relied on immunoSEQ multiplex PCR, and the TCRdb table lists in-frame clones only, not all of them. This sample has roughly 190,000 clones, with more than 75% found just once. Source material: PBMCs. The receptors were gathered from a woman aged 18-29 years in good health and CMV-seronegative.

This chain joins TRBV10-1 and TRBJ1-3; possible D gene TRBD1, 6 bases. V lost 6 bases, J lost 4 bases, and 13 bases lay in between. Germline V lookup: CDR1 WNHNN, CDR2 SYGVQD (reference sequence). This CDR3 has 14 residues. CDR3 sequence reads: CASRGFGTGNTIYF. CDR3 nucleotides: TGCGCCAGCAGAGGGTTCGGGACAGGAAACACCATATATTTT.

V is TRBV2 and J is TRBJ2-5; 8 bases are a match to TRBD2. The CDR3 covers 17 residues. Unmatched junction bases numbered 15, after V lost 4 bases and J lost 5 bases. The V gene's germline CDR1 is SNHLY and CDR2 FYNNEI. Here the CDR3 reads CASSVRRPSRGGETQYF. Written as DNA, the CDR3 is TGTGCCAGCAGTGTACGACGGCCCTCGCGCGGGGGGGAGACCCAGTACTTC.

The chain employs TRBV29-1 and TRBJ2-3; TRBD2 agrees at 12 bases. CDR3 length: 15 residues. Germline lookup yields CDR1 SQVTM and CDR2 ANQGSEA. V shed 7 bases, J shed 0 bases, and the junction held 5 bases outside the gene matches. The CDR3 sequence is CSAGTSGPSTDTQYF. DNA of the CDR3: TGCAGCGCCGGGACTAGCGGGCCTAGCACAGATACGCAGTATTTT.

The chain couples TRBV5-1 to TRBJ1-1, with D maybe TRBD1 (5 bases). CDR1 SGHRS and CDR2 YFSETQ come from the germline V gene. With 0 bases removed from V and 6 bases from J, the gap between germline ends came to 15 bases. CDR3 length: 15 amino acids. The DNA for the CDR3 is TGCGCCAGCAGCTTGGGGACTCCCCGGGGGGCTGAAGCTTTCTTT. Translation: CASSLGTPRGAEAFF.

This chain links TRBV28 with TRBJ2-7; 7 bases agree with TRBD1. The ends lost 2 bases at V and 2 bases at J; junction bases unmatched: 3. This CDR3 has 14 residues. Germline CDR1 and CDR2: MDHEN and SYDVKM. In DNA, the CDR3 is TGTGCCAGCAGTTTAACGGGACAGCCCTACGAGCAGTACTTC. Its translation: CASSLTGQPYEQYF.

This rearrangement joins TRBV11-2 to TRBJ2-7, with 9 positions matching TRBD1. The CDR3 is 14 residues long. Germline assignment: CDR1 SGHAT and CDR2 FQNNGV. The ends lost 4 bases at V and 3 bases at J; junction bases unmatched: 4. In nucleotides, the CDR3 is TGTGCCAGCAGCTACGACAGGGGGAACTACGAGCAGTACTTC. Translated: CASSYDRGNYEQYF.

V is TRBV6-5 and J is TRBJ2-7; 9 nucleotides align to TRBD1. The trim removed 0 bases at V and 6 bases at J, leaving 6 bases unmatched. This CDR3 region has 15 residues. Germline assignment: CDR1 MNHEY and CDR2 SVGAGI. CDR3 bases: TGTGCCAGCAGTTACTCGGGGACAGGGAAGGTCGAGCAGTACTTC. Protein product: CASSYSGTGKVEQYF.

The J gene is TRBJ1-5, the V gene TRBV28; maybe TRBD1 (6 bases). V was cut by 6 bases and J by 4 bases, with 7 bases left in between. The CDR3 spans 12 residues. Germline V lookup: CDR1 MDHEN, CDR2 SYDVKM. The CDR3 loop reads CASRQGNQPQHF. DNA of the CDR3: TGTGCCAGCAGGCAGGGGAATCAGCCCCAGCATTTT.

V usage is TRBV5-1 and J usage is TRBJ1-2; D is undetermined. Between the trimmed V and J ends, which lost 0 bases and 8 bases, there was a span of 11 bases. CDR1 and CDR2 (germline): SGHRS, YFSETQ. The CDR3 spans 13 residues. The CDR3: CASSLEPREGYTF. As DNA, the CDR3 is TGCGCCAGCAGCTTGGAGCCACGGGAAGGCTACACCTTC.

The CDR3 is CASRRIGQGFISGANVLTF. CDR3 DNA: TGCGCCAGCCGCCGTATAGGCCAGGGTTTTATCTCTGGGGCCAACGTCCTGACTTTC. V usage is TRBV5-1 and J usage is TRBJ2-6, with a possible D match to TRBD1 (5 bases). The CDR3 is 19 residues long. Trimming took off 7 bases at V and 0 bases at J, with 23 bases between the two ends. Germline CDR1 is SGHRS and CDR2 is YFSETQ.

CDR3 sequence (DNA): TGCGCCAGCAGTGATCGGAACACGGGCACTGAAGCTTTCTTT. Protein product: CASSDRNTGTEAFF. V and J are TRBV10-1 and TRBJ1-1; no firm D call. The CDR3 covers 14 residues. V was cut by 3 bases and J by 4 bases, with 12 bases left in between. Per the germline V gene, CDR1 is WNHNN and CDR2 is SYGVQD (reference sequence).

The CDR3 bases are TGTGCCAGCGAGCTCGAGACCCAGTACTTC. Its translation: CASELETQYF. This chain links TRBV7-9 with TRBJ2-5; D unresolved. This CDR3 has 10 amino acids. Germline V lookup: CDR1 SEHNR, CDR2 FQNEAQ (reference sequence). V lost 8 bases and J 5 bases, leaving 6 bases between the germline ends.

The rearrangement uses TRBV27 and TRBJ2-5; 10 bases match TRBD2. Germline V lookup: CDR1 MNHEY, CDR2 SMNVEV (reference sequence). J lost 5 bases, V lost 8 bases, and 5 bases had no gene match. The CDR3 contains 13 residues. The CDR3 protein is CASWEREGETQYF. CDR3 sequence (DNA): TGTGCCAGCTGGGAGCGGGAGGGGGAGACCCAGTACTTC.

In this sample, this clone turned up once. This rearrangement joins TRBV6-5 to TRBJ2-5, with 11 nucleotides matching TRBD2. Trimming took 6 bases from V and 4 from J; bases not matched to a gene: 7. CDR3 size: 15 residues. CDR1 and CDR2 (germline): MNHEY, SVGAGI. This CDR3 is CASSRIAGGLETQYF. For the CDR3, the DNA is TGTGCCAGCAGCAGGATAGCGGGGGGGCTAGAGACCCAGTACTTC.

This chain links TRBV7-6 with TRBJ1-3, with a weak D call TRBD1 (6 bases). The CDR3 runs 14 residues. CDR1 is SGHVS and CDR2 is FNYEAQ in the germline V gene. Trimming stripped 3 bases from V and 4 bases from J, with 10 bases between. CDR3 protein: CASSFLGAGNTIYF. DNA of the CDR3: TGTGCCAGCAGCTTCCTGGGGGCCGGAAACACCATATATTTT.

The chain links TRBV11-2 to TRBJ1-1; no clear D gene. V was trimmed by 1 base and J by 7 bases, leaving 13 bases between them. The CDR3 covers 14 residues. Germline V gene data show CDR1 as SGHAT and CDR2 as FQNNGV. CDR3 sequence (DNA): TGTGCCAGCAGCTTAGCCCCGACCGGGATTGAAGCTTTCTTT. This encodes CASSLAPTGIEAFF.

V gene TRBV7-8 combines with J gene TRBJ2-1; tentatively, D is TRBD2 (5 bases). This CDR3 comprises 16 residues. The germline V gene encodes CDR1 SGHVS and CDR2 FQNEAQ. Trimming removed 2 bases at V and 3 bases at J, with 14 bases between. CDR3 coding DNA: TGTGCCAGCAGCTTAAGACGAGGACTGAACTACAATGAGCAGTTCTTC. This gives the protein CASSLRRGLNYNEQFF.